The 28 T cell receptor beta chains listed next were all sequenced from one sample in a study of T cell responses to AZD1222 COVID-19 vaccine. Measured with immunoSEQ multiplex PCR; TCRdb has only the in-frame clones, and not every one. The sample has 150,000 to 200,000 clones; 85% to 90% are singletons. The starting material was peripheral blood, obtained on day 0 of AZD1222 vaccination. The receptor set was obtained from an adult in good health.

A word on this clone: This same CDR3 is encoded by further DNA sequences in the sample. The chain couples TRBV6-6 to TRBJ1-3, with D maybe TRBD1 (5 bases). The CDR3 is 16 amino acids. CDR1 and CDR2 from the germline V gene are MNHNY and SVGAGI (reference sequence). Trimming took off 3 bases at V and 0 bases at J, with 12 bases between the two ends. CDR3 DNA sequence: TGTGCCAGCAGTTATTCGCCAGGGACCTCTGGAAACACCATATATTTT. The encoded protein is CASSYSPGTSGNTIYF.

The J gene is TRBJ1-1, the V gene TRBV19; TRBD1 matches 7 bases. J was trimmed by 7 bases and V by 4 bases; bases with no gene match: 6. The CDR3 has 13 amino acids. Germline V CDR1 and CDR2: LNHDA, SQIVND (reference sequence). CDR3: CASSTPGQVEAFF. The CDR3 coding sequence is TGTGCCAGTAGTACGCCCGGACAGGTTGAAGCTTTCTTT.

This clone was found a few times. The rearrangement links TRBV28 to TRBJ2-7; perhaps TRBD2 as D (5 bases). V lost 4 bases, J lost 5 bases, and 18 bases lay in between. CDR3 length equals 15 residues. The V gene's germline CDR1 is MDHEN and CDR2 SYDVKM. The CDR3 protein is CASSSQVSGFDEQYV. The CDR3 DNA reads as TGTGCCAGCAGTTCCCAGGTTTCGGGGTTTGACGAGCAGTACGTC.

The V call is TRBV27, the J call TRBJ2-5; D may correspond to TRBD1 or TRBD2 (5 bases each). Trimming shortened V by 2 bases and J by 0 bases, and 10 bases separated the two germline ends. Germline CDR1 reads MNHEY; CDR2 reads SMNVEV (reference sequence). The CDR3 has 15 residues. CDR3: CASSLGWGNQETQYF. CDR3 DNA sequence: TGTGCCAGCAGTTTAGGCTGGGGGAACCAAGAGACCCAGTACTTC.

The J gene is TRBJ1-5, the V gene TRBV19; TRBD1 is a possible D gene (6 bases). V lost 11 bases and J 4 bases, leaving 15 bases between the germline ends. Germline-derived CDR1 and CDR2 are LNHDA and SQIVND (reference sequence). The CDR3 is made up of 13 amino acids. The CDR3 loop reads CAAGEGVNQPQHF. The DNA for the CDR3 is TGTGCCGCCGGGGAGGGGGTTAATCAGCCCCAGCATTTT.

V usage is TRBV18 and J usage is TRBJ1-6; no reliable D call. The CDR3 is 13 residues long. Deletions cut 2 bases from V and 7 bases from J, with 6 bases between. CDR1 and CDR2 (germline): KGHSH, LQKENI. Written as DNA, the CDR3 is TGTGCCAGCTCACCAAATCCGAATTCACCCCTCCACTTT. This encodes CASSPNPNSPLHF.

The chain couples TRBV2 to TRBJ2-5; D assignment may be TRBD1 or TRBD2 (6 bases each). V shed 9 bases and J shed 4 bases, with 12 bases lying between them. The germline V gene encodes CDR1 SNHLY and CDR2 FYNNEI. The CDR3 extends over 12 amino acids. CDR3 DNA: TGTGCCAGAGGAGGGGGGCGAGAGACCCAGTACTTC. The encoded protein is CARGGGRETQYF. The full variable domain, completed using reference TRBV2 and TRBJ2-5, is EPEVTQTPSHQVTQMGQEVILRCVPISNHLYFYWYRQILGQKVEFLVSFYNNEISEKSEIFDDQFSVERPDGSNFTLKIRSTKLEDSAMYFCARGGGRETQYFGPGTRLLVL.

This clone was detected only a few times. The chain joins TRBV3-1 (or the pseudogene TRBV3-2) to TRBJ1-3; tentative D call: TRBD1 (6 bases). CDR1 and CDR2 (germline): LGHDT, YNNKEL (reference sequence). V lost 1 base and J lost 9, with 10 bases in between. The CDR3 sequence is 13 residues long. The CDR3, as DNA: TGTGCCAGCAGCCAAGGACAGGCTGGCACCATATATTTT. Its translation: CASSQGQAGTIYF.

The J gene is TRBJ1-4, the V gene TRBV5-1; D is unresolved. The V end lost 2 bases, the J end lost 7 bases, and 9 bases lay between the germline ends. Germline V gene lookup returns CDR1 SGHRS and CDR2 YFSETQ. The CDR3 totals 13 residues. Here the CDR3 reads CASSFALGEKLFF. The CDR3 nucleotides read TGCGCCAGCAGCTTTGCGTTAGGTGAAAAACTGTTTTTT.

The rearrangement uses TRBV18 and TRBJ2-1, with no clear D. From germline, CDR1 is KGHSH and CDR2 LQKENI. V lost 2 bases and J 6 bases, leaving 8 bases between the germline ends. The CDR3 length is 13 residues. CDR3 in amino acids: CASSPGGFNEQFF. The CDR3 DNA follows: TGTGCCAGCTCACCAGGCGGCTTCAATGAGCAGTTCTTC.

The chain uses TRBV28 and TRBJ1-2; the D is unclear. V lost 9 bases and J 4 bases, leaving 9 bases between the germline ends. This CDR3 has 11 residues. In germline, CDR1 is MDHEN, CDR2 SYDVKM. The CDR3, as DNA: TGTGCCAGTCGGACCCTCTATGGCTACACCTTC. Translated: CASRTLYGYTF.

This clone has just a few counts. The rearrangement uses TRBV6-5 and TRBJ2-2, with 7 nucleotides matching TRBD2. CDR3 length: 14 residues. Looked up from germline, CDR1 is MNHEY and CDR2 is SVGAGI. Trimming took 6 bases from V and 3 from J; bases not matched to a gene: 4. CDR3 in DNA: TGTGCCAGCAGACCGGGGGGATACACCGGGGAGCTGTTTTTT. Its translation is CASRPGGYTGELFF.

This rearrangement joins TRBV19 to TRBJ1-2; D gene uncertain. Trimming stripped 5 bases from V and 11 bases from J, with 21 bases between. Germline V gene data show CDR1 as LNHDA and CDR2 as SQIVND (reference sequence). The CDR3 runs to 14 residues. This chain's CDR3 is CASSEGNRAGEYTF. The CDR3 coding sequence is TGTGCCAGTAGTGAGGGCAATAGGGCCGGGGAATACACCTTC.

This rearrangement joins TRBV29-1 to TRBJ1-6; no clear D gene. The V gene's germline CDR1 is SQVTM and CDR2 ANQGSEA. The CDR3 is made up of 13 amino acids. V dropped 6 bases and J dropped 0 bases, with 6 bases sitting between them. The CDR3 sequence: CSVASSYNSPLHF. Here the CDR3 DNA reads TGCAGCGTGGCAAGCTCCTATAATTCACCCCTCCACTTT.

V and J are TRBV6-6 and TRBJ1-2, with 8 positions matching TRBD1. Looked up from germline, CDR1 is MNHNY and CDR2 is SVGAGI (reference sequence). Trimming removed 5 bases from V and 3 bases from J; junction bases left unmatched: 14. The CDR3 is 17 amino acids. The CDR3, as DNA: TGTGCCAGCAGTCTATCCTCCCCCGGACAGGGCGACTATGGCTACACCTTC. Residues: CASSLSSPGQGDYGYTF.

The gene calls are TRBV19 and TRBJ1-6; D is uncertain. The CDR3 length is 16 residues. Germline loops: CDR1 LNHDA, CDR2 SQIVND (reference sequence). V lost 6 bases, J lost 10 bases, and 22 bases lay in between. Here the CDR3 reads CASSPPGRSSQSPLHF. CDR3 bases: TGTGCCAGTAGCCCCCCCGGGCGAAGTTCTCAGTCACCCCTCCACTTT.

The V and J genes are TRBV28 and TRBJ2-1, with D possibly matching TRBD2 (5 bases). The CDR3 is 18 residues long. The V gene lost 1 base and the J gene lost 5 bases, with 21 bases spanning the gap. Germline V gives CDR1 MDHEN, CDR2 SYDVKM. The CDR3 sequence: CASSLSAVGVQLHNEQFF. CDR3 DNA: TGTGCCAGCAGTTTATCAGCGGTAGGAGTCCAGTTGCACAATGAGCAGTTCTTC.

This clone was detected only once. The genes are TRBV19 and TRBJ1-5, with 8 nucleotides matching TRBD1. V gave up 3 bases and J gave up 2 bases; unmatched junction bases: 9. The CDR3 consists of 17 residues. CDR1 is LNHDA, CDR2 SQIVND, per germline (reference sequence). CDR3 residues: CASSIAIRGLGNQPQHF. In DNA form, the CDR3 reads TGTGCCAGTAGTATCGCCATCAGGGGGCTTGGCAATCAGCCCCAGCATTTT.

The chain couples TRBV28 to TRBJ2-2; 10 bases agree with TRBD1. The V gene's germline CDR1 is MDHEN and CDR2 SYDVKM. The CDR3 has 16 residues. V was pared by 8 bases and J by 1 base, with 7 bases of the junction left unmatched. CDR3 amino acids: CASGSWDRGNTGELFF. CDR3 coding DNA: TGTGCCAGCGGTTCGTGGGACAGGGGGAACACCGGGGAGCTGTTTTTT.

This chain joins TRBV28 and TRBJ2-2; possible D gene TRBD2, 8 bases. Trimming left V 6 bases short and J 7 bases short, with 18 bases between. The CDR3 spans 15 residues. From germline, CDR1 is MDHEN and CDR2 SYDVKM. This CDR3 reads CASRSGGTESGELFF. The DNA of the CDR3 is TGTGCCAGCAGATCGGGGGGGACAGAAAGCGGGGAGCTGTTTTTT.

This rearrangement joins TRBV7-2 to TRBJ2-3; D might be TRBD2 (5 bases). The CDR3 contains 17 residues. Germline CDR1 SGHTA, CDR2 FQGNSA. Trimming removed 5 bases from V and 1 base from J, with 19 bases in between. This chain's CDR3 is CASSPGLGPGGTDTQYF. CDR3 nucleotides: TGTGCCAGCAGCCCCGGTCTCGGGCCCGGGGGCACAGATACGCAGTATTTT.

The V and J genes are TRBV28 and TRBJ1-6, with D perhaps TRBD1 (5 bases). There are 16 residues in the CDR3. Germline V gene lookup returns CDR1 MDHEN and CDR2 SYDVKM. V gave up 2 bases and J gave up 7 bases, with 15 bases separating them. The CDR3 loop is CASSLGTVGDNSPLHF. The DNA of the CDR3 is TGTGCCAGCAGTTTAGGTACCGTGGGGGACAATTCACCCCTCCACTTT.

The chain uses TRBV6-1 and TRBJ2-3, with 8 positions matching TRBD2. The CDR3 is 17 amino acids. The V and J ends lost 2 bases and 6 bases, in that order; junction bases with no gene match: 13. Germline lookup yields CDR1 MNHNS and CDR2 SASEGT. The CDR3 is CASSERSGGQRWDTQYF. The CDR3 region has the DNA TGTGCCAGCAGTGAAAGAAGCGGGGGCCAAAGGTGGGATACGCAGTATTTT.

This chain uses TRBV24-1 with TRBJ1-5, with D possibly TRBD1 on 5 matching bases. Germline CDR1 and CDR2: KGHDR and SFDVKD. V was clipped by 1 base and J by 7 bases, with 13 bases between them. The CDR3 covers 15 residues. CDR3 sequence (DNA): TGTGCCACCAGTGATTTAGGAGGGGTGGAGCAGCCCCAGCATTTT. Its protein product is CATSDLGGVEQPQHF.

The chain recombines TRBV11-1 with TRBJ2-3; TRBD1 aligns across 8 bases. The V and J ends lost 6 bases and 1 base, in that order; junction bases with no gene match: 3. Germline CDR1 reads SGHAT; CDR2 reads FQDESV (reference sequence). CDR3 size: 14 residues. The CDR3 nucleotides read TGTGCCAGCAGTCCGGGACAGGGCACAGATACGCAGTATTTT. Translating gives CASSPGQGTDTQYF.

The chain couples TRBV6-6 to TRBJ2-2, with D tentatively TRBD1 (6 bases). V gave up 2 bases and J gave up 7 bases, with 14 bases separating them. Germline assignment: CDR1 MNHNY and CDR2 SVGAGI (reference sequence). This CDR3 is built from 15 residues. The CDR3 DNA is TGTGCCAGCAGTTACGGGGCGGCAGGGGACGGGGAGCTGTTTTTT. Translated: CASSYGAAGDGELFF.

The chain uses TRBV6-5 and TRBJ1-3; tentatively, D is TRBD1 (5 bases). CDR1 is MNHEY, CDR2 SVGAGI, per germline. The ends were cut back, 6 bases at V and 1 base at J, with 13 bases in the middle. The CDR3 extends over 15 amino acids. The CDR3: CASRPQGESGNTIYF. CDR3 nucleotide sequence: TGTGCCAGCAGGCCGCAAGGGGAGTCTGGAAACACCATATATTTT.

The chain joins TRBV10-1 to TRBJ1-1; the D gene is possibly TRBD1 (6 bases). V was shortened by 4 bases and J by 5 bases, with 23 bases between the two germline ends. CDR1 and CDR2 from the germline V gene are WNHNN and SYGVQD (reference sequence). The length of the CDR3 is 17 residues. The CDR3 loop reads CASSVSPQRGQGTEAFF. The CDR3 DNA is TGCGCCAGCAGTGTTTCCCCCCAGCGGGGTCAGGGGACTGAAGCTTTCTTT.